These T cell receptor beta chains were read from a single sample in a study of early T cells in non-severe SARS-CoV-2 infection. Via MiXCR, TCRdb re-called the 5' RACE reads, giving one row per CDR3 protein. This sample yields tens of thousands of distinct CDR3 sequences, of which around 20% are seen a single time; approximately 17% belongs to the top ten. The material sequenced was whole blood, taken at baseline. These receptor sequences come from an adult who was a healthcare worker with PCR-confirmed SARS-CoV-2 infection or an uninfected control (not recorded which). The CDR3 runs from the conserved cysteine through the conserved F or W. The D gene is left open where the match is weak. For some rows the clone size is stated as once, few or many, or as a class when expanded; others skip it.

d_call | clone_size | j_call | v_call | cdr3_length | cdr3_aa | cdr3_nt
- | - | TRBJ2-7 | TRBV7-6 | 14 | CASSLQAGDHEQYF | TGTGCCAGCAGCCTCCAGGCAGGGGACCACGAGCAGTACTTC
- | few | TRBJ1-1 | TRBV19 | 16 | CASTVRASGVNTEAFF | TGTGCCAGTACGGTCAGGGCCTCAGGGGTGAACACTGAAGCTTTCTTT
- | - | TRBJ2-1 | TRBV20-1 | 13 | CSARRGATREQFF | TGCAGTGCGCGACGGGGCGCTACAAGGGAGCAGTTCTTC
- | few | TRBJ1-1 | TRBV7-3 | 14 | CASSSPPMNTEAFF | TGTGCCAGCAGCTCCCCTCCGATGAACACTGAAGCTTTCTTT
TRBD1 | - | TRBJ2-3 | TRBV12-3/TRBV12-4 | 15 | CASSSGTGQADTQYF | TGTGCCAGCAGTTCCGGGACAGGTCAGGCAGATACGCAGTATTTT
- | many | TRBJ1-6 | TRBV9 | 14 | CASSVTPRDSPLHF | TGTGCCAGCAGCGTAACCCCGAGGGATTCACCCCTCCACTTT
- | few | TRBJ2-4 | TRBV28 | 11 | CASIWENIQYF | TGTGCCAGCATTTGGGAAAACATTCAGTACTTC
- | - | TRBJ2-2 | TRBV12-5 | 12 | CASGTETGELFF | TGTGCTAGTGGAACGGAAACCGGGGAGCTGTTTTTT
- | - | TRBJ2-3 | TRBV20-1 | 15 | CSASNPGGPGDTQYF | TGCAGTGCTAGTAACCCCGGGGGGCCGGGAGATACGCAGTATTTT
- | - | TRBJ1-6 | TRBV20-1 | 13 | CSAREDSNSPLHF | TGCAGTGCTAGAGAGGACAGCAATTCACCCCTCCACTTT
TRBD1 | - | TRBJ2-3 | TRBV5-5 | 15 | CASSQGQGGTDTQYF | TGTGCCAGCAGCCAGGGACAGGGAGGCACAGATACGCAGTATTTT
- | - | TRBJ1-5 | TRBV18 | 12 | CASSDSDAPQHF | TGTGCCAGCTCAGACTCGGATGCGCCCCAGCATTTT
- | - | TRBJ2-7 | TRBV2 | 13 | CASSELPHLQQYF | TGTGCCAGCAGTGAACTGCCCCATTTGCAGCAGTACTTC
- | few | TRBJ2-2 | TRBV7-3 | 13 | CASSFGVTGELFF | TGTGCCAGCAGCTTCGGAGTCACCGGGGAGCTGTTTTTT
- | - | TRBJ2-5 | TRBV11-2 | 16 | CASSLRLFPSQETQYF | TGTGCCAGCAGCTTACGGCTTTTTCCCTCCCAAGAGACCCAGTACTTC
- | many | TRBJ2-1 | TRBV11-3 | 12 | CASSLGGHEQFF | TGTGCCAGCAGCTTAGGGGGTCATGAGCAGTTCTTC
- | - | TRBJ1-4 | TRBV19 | 12 | CASKDSYEKLFF | TGTGCCAGTAAAGACTCTTATGAAAAACTGTTTTTT
TRBD2 | - | TRBJ2-3 | TRBV28 | 16 | CASSPLGSGGADTQYF | TGTGCCAGCAGCCCCTTGGGTAGCGGGGGGGCAGATACGCAGTATTTT
- | few | TRBJ2-4 | TRBV5-1 | 17 | CASSLWDLGQDKNIQYF | TGCGCCAGCAGCCTGTGGGACCTGGGACAAGACAAAAACATTCAGTACTTC
- | few | TRBJ2-5 | TRBV7-9 | 14 | CASSLVGALETQYF | TGTGCCAGCAGCTTAGTTGGAGCTTTAGAGACCCAGTACTTC
- | - | TRBJ2-1 | TRBV7-9 | 10 | CASSLVEQFF | TGTGCCAGCAGCTTAGTTGAGCAGTTCTTC
- | - | TRBJ2-3 | TRBV6-6 | 16 | CATSGSNAPSTDTQYF | TGTGCCACCTCCGGGAGTAACGCCCCTAGCACAGATACGCAGTATTTT
TRBD1 | once | TRBJ1-2 | TRBV3-1 | 13 | CASSHDRAGGYTF | TGTGCCAGCAGCCATGACAGGGCGGGTGGCTACACCTTC
- | few | TRBJ1-5 | TRBV19 | 13 | CASSYDRIEPQHF | TGTGCCAGTAGTTACGACAGGATCGAGCCCCAGCATTTT
- | few | TRBJ1-2 | TRBV3-1 | 13 | CASSHAAGEGYTF | TGTGCCAGCAGCCATGCCGCAGGGGAAGGCTACACCTTC
- | few | TRBJ1-4 | TRBV2 | 12 | CASSGGFGKLFF | TGTGCCAGCAGTGGAGGGTTCGGAAAACTGTTTTTT
TRBD1 | - | TRBJ1-1 | TRBV4-1 | 14 | CASSQEGTVTEAFF | TGCGCCAGCAGCCAAGAGGGGACAGTCACTGAAGCTTTCTTT
- | once | TRBJ2-4 | TRBV6-5 | 13 | CASGSSGKNIQYF | TGTGCCAGCGGGTCTTCGGGGAAAAACATTCAGTACTTC
TRBD1 | few | TRBJ1-4 | TRBV5-5 | 16 | CASSLAIGTANEKLFF | TGTGCCAGCAGCTTGGCTATCGGGACAGCTAATGAAAAACTGTTTTTT
- | - | TRBJ2-3 | TRBV7-3 | 14 | CASSPTGSADTQYF | TGTGCCAGCAGCCCCACCGGCTCCGCAGATACGCAGTATTTT
- | - | TRBJ1-2 | TRBV7-9 | 14 | CASSLAVSMYGYTF | TGTGCCAGCAGCTTAGCCGTCAGTATGTATGGCTACACCTTC
TRBD1 | few | TRBJ2-3 | TRBV19 | 15 | CASSATGTVADTQYF | TGTGCCAGTAGTGCAACGGGGACAGTGGCAGATACGCAGTATTTT
- | - | TRBJ1-4 | TRBV12-3/TRBV12-4 | 12 | CASSLYGEKLFF | TGTGCCAGCAGTTTATATGGAGAAAAACTGTTTTTT
- | - | TRBJ1-1 | TRBV5-5 | 16 | CASSLGPHGPNTEAFF | TGTGCCAGCAGCTTGGGACCCCACGGCCCCAACACTGAAGCTTTCTTT
TRBD1 | - | TRBJ1-6 | TRBV5-1 | 16 | CASSLAADRVNSPLHF | TGCGCCAGCAGCTTGGCAGCCGACAGGGTTAATTCACCCCTCCACTTT
- | few | TRBJ1-2 | TRBV4-1 | 14 | CASSHIRDRHGYTF | TGCGCCAGCAGCCATATCAGGGATCGGCATGGCTACACCTTC
TRBD1 | few | TRBJ2-1 | TRBV7-3 | 15 | CASSPDRGTYNEQFF | TGTGCCAGCAGCCCAGACAGGGGGACCTACAATGAGCAGTTCTTC
- | few | TRBJ2-7 | TRBV30 | 12 | CAWAGTSYEQYF | TGTGCCTGGGCCGGGACTTCCTACGAGCAGTACTTC
- | - | TRBJ2-2 | TRBV7-9 | 13 | CASSFPATGELFF | TGTGCCAGCAGCTTTCCCGCCACCGGGGAGCTGTTTTTT
- | - | TRBJ2-2 | TRBV7-2 | 15 | CASSLGGFLLGELFF | TGTGCCAGCAGCTTAGGGGGGTTCCTGCTCGGGGAGCTGTTTTTT
- | few | TRBJ1-5 | TRBV21-1 | 14 | CAGGRGQGHQPQHF | TGTGCCGGGGGGAGAGGGCAAGGACATCAGCCCCAGCATTTT
TRBD2 | few | TRBJ2-3 | TRBV27 | 17 | CASSLRGLAGTTDTQYF | TGTGCCAGCAGTCTTAGAGGACTAGCGGGGACCACAGATACGCAGTATTTT
- | few | TRBJ2-2 | TRBV27 | 13 | CASSAINTGELFF | TGTGCCAGCAGTGCAATTAACACCGGGGAGCTGTTTTTT
TRBD2 | few | TRBJ2-3 | TRBV6-6 | 17 | CASSLLLAGDPQDTQYF | TGTGCCAGCAGCCTACTTCTAGCGGGGGACCCGCAAGATACGCAGTATTTT
- | many | TRBJ1-2 | TRBV20-1 | 12 | CSARGADYGYTF | TGCAGTGCTAGGGGGGCGGACTATGGCTACACCTTC
- | - | TRBJ2-1 | TRBV7-9 | 19 | CASRPPLRDPKRAYNEQFF | TGTGCCAGCCGCCCCCCTTTGCGGGATCCGAAGAGGGCCTACAATGAGCAGTTCTTC
- | - | TRBJ2-4 | TRBV14 | 18 | CASSQDTGSRTAKNIQYF | TGTGCCAGCAGCCAAGACACGGGCAGTAGGACTGCCAAAAACATTCAGTACTTC
- | - | TRBJ2-3 | TRBV7-3 | 13 | CASSKTSGDTQYF | TGTGCCAGCAGCAAGACTAGTGGGGATACGCAGTATTTT
TRBD1 | many | TRBJ2-5 | TRBV7-9 | 13 | CASSATGTETQYF | TGTGCCAGCAGCGCGACAGGGACAGAGACCCAGTACTTC
- | - | TRBJ1-2 | TRBV7-8 | 14 | CASSFETGSYGYTF | TGTGCCAGCAGCTTTGAAACAGGAAGCTATGGCTACACCTTC
TRBD2 | - | TRBJ2-1 | TRBV19 | 12 | CASSFISGALFF | TGTGCCAGTAGTTTCATTAGCGGGGCTCTGTTCTTC
- | - | TRBJ1-2 | TRBV7-6 | 15 | CASSPEVGDIDGYTF | TGTGCCAGCAGCCCCGAAGTGGGGGACATTGATGGCTACACCTTC
- | few | TRBJ2-1 | TRBV7-6 | 15 | CASSLGRYPYNEQFF | TGTGCCAGCAGCTTAGGGAGATACCCTTACAATGAGCAGTTCTTC